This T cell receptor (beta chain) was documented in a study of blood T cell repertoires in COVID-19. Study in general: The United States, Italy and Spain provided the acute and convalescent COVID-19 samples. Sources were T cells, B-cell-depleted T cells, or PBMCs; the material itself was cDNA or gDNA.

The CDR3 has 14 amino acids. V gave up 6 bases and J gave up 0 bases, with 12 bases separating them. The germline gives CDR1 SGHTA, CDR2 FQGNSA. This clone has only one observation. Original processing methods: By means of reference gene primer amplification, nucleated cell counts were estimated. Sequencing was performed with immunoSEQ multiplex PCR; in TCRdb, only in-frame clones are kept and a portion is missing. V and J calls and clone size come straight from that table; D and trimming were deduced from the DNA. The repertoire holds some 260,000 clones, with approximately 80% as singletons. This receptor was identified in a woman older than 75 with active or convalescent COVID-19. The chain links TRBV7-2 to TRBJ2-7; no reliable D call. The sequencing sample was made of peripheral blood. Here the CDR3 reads CASSPTEISYEQYF. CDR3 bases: TGTGCCAGCAGTCCCACAGAGATCTCCTACGAGCAGTACTTC.